This record concerns one TCR beta chain sequence. Its antigen remains undetermined. No much larger clonotype is one base removed from it; base qualities were not supplied. The data were obtained in a study of OX40 agonist ivuxolimab in advanced cancers. Regarding the study in general: The costimulatory receptor OX40 (CD134) was targeted by ivuxolimab, a fully human IgG2 agonistic monoclonal antibody. Intravenous ivuxolimab was administered to patients every 2 weeks at six dose levels: 0.01, 0.1, 0.3, 1.5, 3 and 10 mg/kg. The paper reports the monotherapy dose-escalation portion (N = 52 patients) of the phase I ivuxolimab trial. Among the approximately 50 dose-escalation patients, 19 had hepatocellular carcinoma, approximately 15 melanoma, 9 renal cell carcinoma and 9 head and neck cancer. Prior anti-PD-1, anti-PD-L1 or anti-CTLA-4 therapy was permitted, and checkpoint inhibitors had been received by around 39% of dose-escalation patients. In the dose-escalation cohort, 82.7% of patients were male, and the mean age was approximately 60 years, with a range of about 23 to 85. Peripheral TCRbeta sequencing aimed to test whether ivuxolimab altered TCR sequence diversity and caused clonal T-cell expansion. Partial responses were achieved by three dose-escalation patients, of whom one had hepatocellular carcinoma and two had cutaneous melanoma. The research as a whole found: In the 0.1-3.0 mg/kg groups, partial responders had among the lowest normalized peripheral clonal expansion, particularly in CD8+ T cells. The antigen specificity of the peripheral T cells that underwent clonal expansion was not determined. Low levels of normalized T-cell clonal expansion were also shown by some nonresponding patients. At doses from 0.1 to 3.0 mg/kg, clonal expansion was seen in both CD4+ and CD8+ blood T cells between baseline and week 6. After ivuxolimab, more expanded clones were found on average in CD8+ T cells than in CD4+ T cells.

From a lookup of the germline V gene (reference sequence), CDR1 and CDR2 are MNHEY and SMNVEV. The CDR3, from cysteine to phenylalanine, totals 18 residues. Only the CDR3 part of the read is kept: 54 bases, read in frame from the first base. V ends up 8 bases short and J 0 bases short, with an unmatched junction base count of 13. The trial excluded patients who had a history of autoimmune disease or were on systemic immunosuppression. Peripheral blood for TCR sequencing was drawn from every dose cohort at baseline, at cycle 4 day 1 and at cycle 7 day 1. Samples came from an open-label, multicenter, first-in-human phase I dose-escalation trial of ivuxolimab. Adults with locally advanced or metastatic melanoma, renal cell carcinoma, hepatocellular carcinoma or head and neck squamous cell carcinoma were enrolled in the trial. Before TCR sequencing, CD4+ and CD8+ T cells were separately sorted from peripheral blood.

For sequencing of the TCRbeta CDR3 region, genomic DNA was extracted from the sorted cells. TCRbeta CDR3 regions were sequenced using the immunoSEQ Assay. TCRdb mirrors the immuneACCESS table, restricted to in-frame sequences. Some clones are absent from its copies; in checked studies, under half trace to an unresolved V gene, and the reason for the others is unknown. This sample is represented by roughly 96,000 clones; less than 85% of them were singletons. Roughly 5.8% of the sample is held by the ten biggest clonotypes. Sequencing used CD4+ or CD8+ T cells sorted from blood, obtained in a trial of the OX40 agonist ivuxolimab. This TCR was recovered from an adult with an advanced solid tumor such as melanoma, head and neck, liver or kidney cancer. The chain employs TRBV27 and TRBJ2-1; TRBD2 matches 10 bases in the middle. The DNA sequence is given as TGTGCCAGCGGCCCGAGGACTAGCGGAACCAGCTCCTACAATGAGCAGTTCTTC. Translated, this gives CASGPRTSGTSSYNEQFF.